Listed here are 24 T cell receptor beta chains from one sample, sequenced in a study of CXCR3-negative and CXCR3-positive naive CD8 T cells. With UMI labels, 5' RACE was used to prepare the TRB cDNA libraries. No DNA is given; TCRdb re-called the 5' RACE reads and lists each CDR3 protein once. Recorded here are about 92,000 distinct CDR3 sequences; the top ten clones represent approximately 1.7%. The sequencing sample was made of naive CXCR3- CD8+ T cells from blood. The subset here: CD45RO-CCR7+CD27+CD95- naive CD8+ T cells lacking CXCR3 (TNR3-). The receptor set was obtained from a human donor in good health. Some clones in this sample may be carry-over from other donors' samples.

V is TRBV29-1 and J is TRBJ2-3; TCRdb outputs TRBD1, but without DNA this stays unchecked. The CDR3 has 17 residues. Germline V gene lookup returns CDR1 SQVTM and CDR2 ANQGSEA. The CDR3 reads CSVEDEGGGRRVDTQYF.

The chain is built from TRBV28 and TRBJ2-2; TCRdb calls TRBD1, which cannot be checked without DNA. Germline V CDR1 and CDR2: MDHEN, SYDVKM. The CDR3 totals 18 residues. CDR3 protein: CASSPTGTSWGEGGELFF.

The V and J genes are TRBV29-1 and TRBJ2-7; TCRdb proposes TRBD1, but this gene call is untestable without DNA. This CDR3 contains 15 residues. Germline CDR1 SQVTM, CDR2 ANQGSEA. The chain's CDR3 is CSVEAHPWATYEQYF.

CDR3: CASSQTISGGYTF. The J gene is TRBJ1-2, the V gene TRBV28. Per the germline V gene, CDR1 is MDHEN and CDR2 is SYDVKM. The CDR3 is 13 amino acids.

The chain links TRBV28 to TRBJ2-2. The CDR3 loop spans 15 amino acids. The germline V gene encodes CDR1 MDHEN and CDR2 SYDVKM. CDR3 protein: CASSFASEQVGELFF.

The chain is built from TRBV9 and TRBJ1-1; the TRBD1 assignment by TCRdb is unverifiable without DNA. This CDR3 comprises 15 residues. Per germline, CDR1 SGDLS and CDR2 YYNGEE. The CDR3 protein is CASSAPSGAGTEAFF.

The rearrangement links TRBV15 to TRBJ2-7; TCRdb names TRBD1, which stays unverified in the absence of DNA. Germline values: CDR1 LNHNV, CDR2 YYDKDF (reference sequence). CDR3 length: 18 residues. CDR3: CATSRDEWGTGGGYEQYF.

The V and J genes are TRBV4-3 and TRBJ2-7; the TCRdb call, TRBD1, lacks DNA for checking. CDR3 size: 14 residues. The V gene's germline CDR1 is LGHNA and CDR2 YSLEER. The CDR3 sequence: CASSQVQETYEQYF.

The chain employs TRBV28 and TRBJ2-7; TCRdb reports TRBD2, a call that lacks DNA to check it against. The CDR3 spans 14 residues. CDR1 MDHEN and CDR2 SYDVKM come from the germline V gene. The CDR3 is CASSQTPRDEEQYF.

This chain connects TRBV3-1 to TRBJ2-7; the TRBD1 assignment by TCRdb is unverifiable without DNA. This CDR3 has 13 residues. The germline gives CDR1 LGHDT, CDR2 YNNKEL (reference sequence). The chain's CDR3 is CASSPGDIYEQYF.

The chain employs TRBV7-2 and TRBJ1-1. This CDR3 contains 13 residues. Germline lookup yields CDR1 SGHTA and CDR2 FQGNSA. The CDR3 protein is CASSLEVVTEAFF.

CDR3 amino acids: CASSSLAETQYF. This chain uses TRBV27 with TRBJ2-5; the D call from TCRdb, TRBD2, cannot be confirmed without DNA. The CDR3 spans 12 residues. Germline loops: CDR1 MNHEY, CDR2 SMNVEV (reference sequence).

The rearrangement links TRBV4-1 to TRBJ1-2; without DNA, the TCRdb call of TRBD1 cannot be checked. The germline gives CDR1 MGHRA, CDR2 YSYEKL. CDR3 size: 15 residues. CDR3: CASSQGTGASYGYTF.

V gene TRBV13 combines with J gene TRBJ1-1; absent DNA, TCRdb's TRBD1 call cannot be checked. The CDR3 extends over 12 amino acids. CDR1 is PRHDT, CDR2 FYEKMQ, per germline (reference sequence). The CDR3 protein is CASGGLGTEAFF.

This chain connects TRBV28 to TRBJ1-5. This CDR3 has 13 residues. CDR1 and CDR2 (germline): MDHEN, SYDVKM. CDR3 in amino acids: CASSLTENQPQHF. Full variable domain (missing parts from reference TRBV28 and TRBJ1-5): DVKVTQSSRYLVKRTGEKVFLECVQDMDHENMFWYRQDPGLGLRLIYFSYDVKMKEKGDIPEGYSVSREKKERFSLILESASTNQTSMYLCASSLTENQPQHFGDGTRLSIL.

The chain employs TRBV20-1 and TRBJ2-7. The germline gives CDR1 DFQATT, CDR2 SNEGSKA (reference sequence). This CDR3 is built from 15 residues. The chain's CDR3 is CSARSDDSFSYEQYF.

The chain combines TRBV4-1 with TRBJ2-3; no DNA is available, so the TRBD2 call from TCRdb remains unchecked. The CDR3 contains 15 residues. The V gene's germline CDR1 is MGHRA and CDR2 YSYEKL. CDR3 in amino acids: CASSQEEAGTDTQYF.

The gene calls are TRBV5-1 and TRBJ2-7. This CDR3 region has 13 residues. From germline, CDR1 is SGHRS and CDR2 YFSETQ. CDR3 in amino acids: CASSLVADYEQYF.

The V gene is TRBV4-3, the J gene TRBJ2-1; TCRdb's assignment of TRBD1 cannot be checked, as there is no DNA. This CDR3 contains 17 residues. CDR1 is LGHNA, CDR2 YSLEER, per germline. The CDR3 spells CASSLVVGGPNDGEQFF.

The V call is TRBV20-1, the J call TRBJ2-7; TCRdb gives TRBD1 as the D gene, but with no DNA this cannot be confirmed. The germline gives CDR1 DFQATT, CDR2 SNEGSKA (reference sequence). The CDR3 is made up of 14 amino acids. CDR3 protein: CSARWDRGPYEQYF.

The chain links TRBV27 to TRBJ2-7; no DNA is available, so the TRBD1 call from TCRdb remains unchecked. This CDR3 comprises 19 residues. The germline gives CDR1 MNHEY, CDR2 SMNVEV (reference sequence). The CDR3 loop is CASSAVGQGARGYTYEQYF.

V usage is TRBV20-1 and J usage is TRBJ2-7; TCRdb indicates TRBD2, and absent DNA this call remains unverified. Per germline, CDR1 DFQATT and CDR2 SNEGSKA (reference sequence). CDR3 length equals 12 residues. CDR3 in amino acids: CSASGLAGERYF.

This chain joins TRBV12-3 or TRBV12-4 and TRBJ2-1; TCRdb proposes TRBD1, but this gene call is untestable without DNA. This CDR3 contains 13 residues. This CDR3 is CASSPLLVNEQFF.

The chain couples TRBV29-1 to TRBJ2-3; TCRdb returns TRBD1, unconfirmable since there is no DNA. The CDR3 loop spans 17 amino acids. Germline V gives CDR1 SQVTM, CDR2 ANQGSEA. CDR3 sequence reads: CSVDPSRLGGSTDTQYF.